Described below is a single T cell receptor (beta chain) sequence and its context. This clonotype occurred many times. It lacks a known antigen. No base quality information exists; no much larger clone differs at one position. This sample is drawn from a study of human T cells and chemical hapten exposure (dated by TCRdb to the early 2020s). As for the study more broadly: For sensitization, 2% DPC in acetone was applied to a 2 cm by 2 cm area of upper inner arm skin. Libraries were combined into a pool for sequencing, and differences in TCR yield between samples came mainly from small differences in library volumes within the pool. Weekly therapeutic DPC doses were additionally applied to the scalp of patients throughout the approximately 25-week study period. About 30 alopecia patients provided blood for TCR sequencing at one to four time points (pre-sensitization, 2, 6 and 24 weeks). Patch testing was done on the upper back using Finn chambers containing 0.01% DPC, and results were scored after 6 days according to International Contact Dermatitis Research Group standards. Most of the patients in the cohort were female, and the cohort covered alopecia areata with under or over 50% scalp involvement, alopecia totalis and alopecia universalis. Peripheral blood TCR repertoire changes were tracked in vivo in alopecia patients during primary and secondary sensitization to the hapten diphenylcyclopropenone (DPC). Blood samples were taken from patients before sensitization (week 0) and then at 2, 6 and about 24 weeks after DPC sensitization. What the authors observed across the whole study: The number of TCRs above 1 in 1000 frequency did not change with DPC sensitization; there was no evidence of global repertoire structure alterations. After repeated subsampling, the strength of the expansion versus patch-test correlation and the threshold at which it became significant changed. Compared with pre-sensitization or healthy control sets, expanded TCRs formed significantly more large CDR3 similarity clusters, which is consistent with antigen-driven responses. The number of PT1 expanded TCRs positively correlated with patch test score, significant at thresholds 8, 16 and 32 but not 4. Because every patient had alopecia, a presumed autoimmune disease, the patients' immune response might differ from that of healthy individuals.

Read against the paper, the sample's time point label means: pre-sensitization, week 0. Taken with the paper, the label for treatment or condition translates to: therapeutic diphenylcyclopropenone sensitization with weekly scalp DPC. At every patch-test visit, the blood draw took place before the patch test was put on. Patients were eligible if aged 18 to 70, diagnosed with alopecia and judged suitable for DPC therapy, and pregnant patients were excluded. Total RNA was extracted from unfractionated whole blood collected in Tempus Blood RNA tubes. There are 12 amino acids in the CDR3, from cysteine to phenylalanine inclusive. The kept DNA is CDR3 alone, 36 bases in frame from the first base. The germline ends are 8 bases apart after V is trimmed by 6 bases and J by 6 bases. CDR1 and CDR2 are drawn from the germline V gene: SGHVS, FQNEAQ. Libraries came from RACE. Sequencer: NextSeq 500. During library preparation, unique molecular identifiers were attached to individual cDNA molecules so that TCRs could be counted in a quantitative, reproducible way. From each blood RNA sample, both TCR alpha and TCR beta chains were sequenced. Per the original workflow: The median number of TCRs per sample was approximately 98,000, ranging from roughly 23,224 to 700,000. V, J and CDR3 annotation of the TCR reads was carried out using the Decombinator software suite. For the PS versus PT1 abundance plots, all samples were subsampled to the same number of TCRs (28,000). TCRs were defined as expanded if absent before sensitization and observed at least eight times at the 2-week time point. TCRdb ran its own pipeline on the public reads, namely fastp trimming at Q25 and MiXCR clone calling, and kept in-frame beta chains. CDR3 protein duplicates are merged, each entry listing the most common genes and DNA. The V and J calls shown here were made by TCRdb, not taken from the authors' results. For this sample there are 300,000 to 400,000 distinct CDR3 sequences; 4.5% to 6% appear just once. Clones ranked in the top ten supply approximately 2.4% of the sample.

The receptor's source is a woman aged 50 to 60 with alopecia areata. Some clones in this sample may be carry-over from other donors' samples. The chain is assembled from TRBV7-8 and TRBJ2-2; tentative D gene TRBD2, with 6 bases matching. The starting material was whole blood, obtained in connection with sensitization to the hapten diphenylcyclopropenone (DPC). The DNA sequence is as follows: TGTGCCAGCAGTTCTAGCGCCGGGGAGCTGTTTTTT. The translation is CASSSSAGELFF.